Listed here are 4 T cell receptor beta chains from one sample, sequenced in a study of regulatory and conventional T cells in RAG deficiency. Genomic DNA came from blood regulatory T cells gated CD4+ CD25-high CD127-low. Sequencing used immunoSEQ multiplex PCR; TCRdb keeps in-frame clones, though not all of them. This table holds about 3,300 clones, 94% found once. The same data also contributed to another study, on regulatory T cells. Per that study: The PCR used 52 TRBV and 13 TRBJ primers.

The sequenced sample was CD4+ Tregs sorted from blood. These receptors all stem from a human donor in good health.

The V gene is TRBV12-5, the J gene TRBJ1-5; the match to TRBD1 covers 12 bases. CDR3 length equals 15 residues. V trimming: 5 bases; J trimming: 9 bases; junction bases outside the gene matches: 8. CDR1 is LGHNT and CDR2 is FRNRAP in the germline V gene. For the CDR3, the DNA is TGTGCTAGTGGTCCGGGACAGGGGGCCTGGTCGCCCCAGCATTTT. Its protein product is CASGPGQGAWSPQHF.

This sequence joins TRBV27 and TRBJ2-1; 8 bases match TRBD1. After removal of 7 bases from V and 6 bases from J, the junction contained 5 bases not matched to a gene. CDR1 is MNHEY and CDR2 is SMNVEV in the germline V gene (reference sequence). The CDR3 runs to 13 residues. As DNA, the CDR3 is TGTGCCAGCACGAGGACAGGGTCCAATGAGCAGTTCTTC. Translating it yields CASTRTGSNEQFF.

V gene TRBV6-5 combines with J gene TRBJ1-3; D possibly corresponds to TRBD1 (6 bases). Between the trimmed V and J ends, which lost 5 bases and 2 bases, there was a span of 10 bases. Germline V gene data show CDR1 as MNHEY and CDR2 as SVGAGI. The length of the CDR3 is 14 residues. CDR3: CASSTGYTGNTIYF. The CDR3 nucleotides are TGTGCCAGCAGTACAGGGTACACTGGAAACACCATATATTTT.

On this clone: One junction end disagrees with the germline gene, perhaps due to a read error. V usage is TRBV30 and J usage is TRBJ1-1; 7 positions agree with TRBD1. The CDR3 is made up of 13 amino acids. Germline CDR1 and CDR2: GTSNPN and SVGIG (reference sequence). CDR3: CARSVLGGAEAFF. CDR3 nucleotides: TGTGCCCGGAGTGTACTAGGGGGCGCTGAAGCTTTCTTT. The full variable domain, with the rest looked up from reference TRBV30 and TRBJ1-1, is SQTIHQWPATLVQPVGSPLSLECTVEGTSNPNLYWYRQAAGRGLQLLFYSVGIGQISSEVPQNLSASRPQDRQFILSSKKLLLSDSGFYLCARSVLGGAEAFFGQGTRLTVV.